This passage covers 24 T cell receptor beta chains from one sample sequenced in a study of T cell clonotyping in hematopoietic cell transplantation. Using immunoSEQ multiplex PCR, the repertoire was profiled, and TCRdb retains in-frame clones only, with some absent. The sample records 25,000 to 30,000 clones, around 93% being singletons. Time point: recipient sample about 28 days before transplant, after cytoreduction. The material was peripheral blood mononuclear cells, obtained before stem cell transplant. All receptors derive from a man between 50 and 59 years old with acute myeloid leukemia. Some clones in this sample may be carry-over from other donors' samples.

This clone appeared once. The chain employs TRBV9 and TRBJ2-3; 9 nucleotides match TRBD1. Germline lookup yields CDR1 SGDLS and CDR2 YYNGEE. The CDR3 contains 16 residues. The junction had 10 bases not matched to a gene; V was cut back by 6 bases and J by 2 bases. CDR3 loop: CASNRLGTGSTDTQYF. DNA of the CDR3: TGTGCCAGCAACCGGTTGGGGACAGGGTCCACAGATACGCAGTATTTT.

V usage is TRBV29-1 and J usage is TRBJ2-4, with D perhaps TRBD1 (6 bases). Germline V lookup: CDR1 SQVTM, CDR2 ANQGSEA. CDR3 length: 13 amino acids. The V and J ends lost 4 bases and 4 bases respectively, with 11 bases between them. The CDR3 DNA sequence: TGCAGCGTTGGCAACGGACAGAAAAACATTCAGTACTTC. It translates to CSVGNGQKNIQYF.

The chain uses TRBV28 and TRBJ2-4, with 9 nucleotides matching TRBD1. Losses at the gene ends were 3 bases for V and 5 bases for J; bases not matched to a gene: 11. The CDR3 spans 17 residues. Germline loops: CDR1 MDHEN, CDR2 SYDVKM. This chain's CDR3 is CASSFVRSTGGQNIQYF. The CDR3 DNA is TGTGCCAGCAGTTTCGTCCGCTCGACAGGGGGGCAAAACATTCAGTACTTC.

The chain joins TRBV5-8 to TRBJ1-5; TRBD1 agrees at 11 bases. The V and J ends lost 2 bases and 7 bases, in that order; junction bases with no gene match: 5. Germline lookup yields CDR1 SGHTS and CDR2 YDEGEE. The CDR3 runs to 15 residues. The CDR3 coding sequence is TGTGCCAGCAGCTTAAGGACAGGGGGCAGACAGCCCCAGCATTTT. It codes for CASSLRTGGRQPQHF.

CDR3 bases: TGTGCCAGCACCCCGGGAGTGGCCGGGGAGCTGTTTTTT. As protein: CASTPGVAGELFF. The chain recombines TRBV7-2 with TRBJ2-2; tentative D call: TRBD2 (6 bases). Trimming took 7 bases from V and 6 from J, leaving 12 bases between them. The CDR3 loop spans 13 amino acids. The V gene's germline CDR1 is SGHTA and CDR2 FQGNSA.

The chain uses TRBV9 and TRBJ1-5, with 8 nucleotides matching TRBD1. Per germline, CDR1 SGDLS and CDR2 YYNGEE. This CDR3 contains 14 residues. V shed 3 bases, J shed 5 bases, and the junction held 4 bases outside the gene matches. CDR3 sequence reads: CASSAGTGHQPQHF. The CDR3 DNA reads TGTGCCAGCAGCGCCGGGACAGGCCATCAGCCCCAGCATTTT.

V gene TRBV23-1 combines with J gene TRBJ2-7; 7 nucleotides align to TRBD1. TRBV23-1 is assigned to the ORF class and has an uncertain function. Losses at the gene ends were 4 bases for V and 5 bases for J; bases not matched to a gene: 5. The CDR3 sequence is 13 residues long. Written as DNA, the CDR3 is TGCGCCAGCAGTCCGGACAGGAGCGACGAGCAGTACTTC. Protein sequence: CASSPDRSDEQYF.

The V call is TRBV25-1, the J call TRBJ1-4; TRBD1 is a possible D gene (6 bases). Between the trimmed V and J ends, which lost 3 bases and 3 bases, there was a span of 17 bases. The CDR3 sequence is 17 residues long. CDR1 and CDR2 (germline): MGHDK, SYGVNS. This CDR3 is CASSDLPGRGPNEKLFF. DNA of the CDR3: TGTGCCAGCAGTGACCTCCCGGGACGGGGGCCTAATGAAAAACTGTTTTTT.

This sequence joins TRBV19 and TRBJ1-5; no firm D call. In germline, CDR1 is LNHDA, CDR2 SQIVND (reference sequence). V gave up 7 bases and J gave up 0 bases, with 13 bases separating them. The CDR3 covers 15 residues. The CDR3 spells CASIARPNSNQPQHF. CDR3 nucleotides: TGTGCCAGTATAGCCCGACCGAATAGCAATCAGCCCCAGCATTTT.

This chain links TRBV5-4 with TRBJ2-1, with TRBD2 matching over 7 bases. This CDR3 is 14 amino acids long. Germline V CDR1 and CDR2: SGHNT, YYREEE (reference sequence). V lost 4 bases to trimming and J lost 2 bases; unmatched junction nucleotides: 3. CDR3 nucleotides: TGTGCCAGCAGCAGAAGCGGGACCTACAATGAGCAGTTCTTC. Translation: CASSRSGTYNEQFF.

The chain recombines TRBV6-1 with TRBJ1-2; D call uncertain. Per the germline V gene, CDR1 is MNHNS and CDR2 is SASEGT. Trimming removed 1 base at V and 3 bases at J, with 6 bases between. The CDR3 has 13 residues. In nucleotides, the CDR3 is TGTGCCAGCAGTGAAGGAGGGTACTATGGCTACACCTTC. This translates into CASSEGGYYGYTF.

The chain links TRBV27 to TRBJ2-7; TRBD2 might be the D (5 bases). The CDR3 extends over 16 amino acids. V lost 4 bases and J 0 bases, leaving 16 bases between the germline ends. Germline loops: CDR1 MNHEY, CDR2 SMNVEV (reference sequence). The CDR3 DNA reads as TGTGCCAGCAGTTGGCTGGGGATGGGGAGCTCCTACGAGCAGTACTTC. Protein sequence: CASSWLGMGSSYEQYF.

This chain uses TRBV30 with TRBJ1-2, with 8 bases lining up with TRBD1. The CDR3 length is 15 residues. CDR1 GTSNPN and CDR2 SVGIG come from the germline V gene (reference sequence). The junction had 7 bases not matched to a gene; V was cut back by 2 bases and J by 2 bases. Here the CDR3 reads CAWSPGQGGNYGYTF. CDR3 nucleotides: TGTGCCTGGAGTCCCGGACAGGGCGGGAACTATGGCTACACCTTC.

The gene calls are TRBV19 and TRBJ1-5; 7 bases are shared with TRBD1. Germline-derived CDR1 and CDR2 are LNHDA and SQIVND (reference sequence). The CDR3 consists of 13 residues. The V segment lost 5 bases and the J segment 7 bases; nucleotides outside the gene matches: 5. CDR3 protein: CASSSQGGQPQHF. The CDR3 nucleotides are TGTGCCAGTAGTTCCCAGGGGGGCCAGCCCCAGCATTTT.

CDR3 amino acids: CSVEDRDRGQDGYTF. CDR3 bases: TGCAGCGTCGAGGACCGGGACAGGGGCCAGGATGGCTACACCTTC. The chain joins TRBV29-1 to TRBJ1-2; 10 bases are a match to TRBD1. The CDR3 sequence is 15 residues long. Unmatched junction bases numbered 13, after V lost 6 bases and J lost 6 bases. Germline values: CDR1 SQVTM, CDR2 ANQGSEA.

The chain joins TRBV7-6 to TRBJ1-4; D unclear. CDR3 size: 13 residues. The germline gives CDR1 SGHVS, CDR2 FNYEAQ. Trimming removed 3 bases at V and 7 bases at J, with 9 bases between. The CDR3 DNA is TGTGCCAGCAGCTTCACGGAAGGTGAAAAACTGTTTTTT. It encodes CASSFTEGEKLFF.

This clone was detected only a few times. This chain links TRBV4-3 with TRBJ2-5; D unclear. CDR3 length: 15 residues. Germline lookup yields CDR1 LGHNA and CDR2 YSLEER. V was trimmed by 1 base and J by 5 bases, leaving 14 bases between them. CDR3 nucleotide sequence: TGCGCCAGCAGCCAAGGGAGAGGACCGGCGGAGACCCAGTACTTC. Residues: CASSQGRGPAETQYF.

The chain uses TRBV27 and TRBJ2-2; D gene unclear. V was clipped by 3 bases and J by 1 base, with 6 bases between them. Germline V gene lookup returns CDR1 MNHEY and CDR2 SMNVEV (reference sequence). The CDR3 contains 14 residues. The CDR3 sequence: CASSFNGNTGELFF. Here the CDR3 DNA reads TGTGCCAGCAGTTTCAATGGGAACACCGGGGAGCTGTTTTTT.

The chain joins TRBV7-9 to TRBJ1-6, with D possibly TRBD1 on 6 matching bases. Per the germline V gene, CDR1 is SEHNR and CDR2 is FQNEAQ (reference sequence). V shed 1 base and J shed 11 bases, with 6 bases lying between them. The CDR3 covers 12 residues. CDR3 residues: CASSLDRAPLHF. The CDR3 region has the DNA TGTGCCAGCAGCTTAGACAGGGCACCCCTCCACTTT.

This sequence joins TRBV10-3 and TRBJ1-2; maybe TRBD1 (5 bases). Germline-derived CDR1 and CDR2 are ENHRY and SYGVKD. V dropped 3 bases and J dropped 3 bases, with 8 bases sitting between them. The CDR3 spans 13 residues. The CDR3 loop is CAISDRRDYGYTF. Here the CDR3 DNA reads TGTGCCATCAGTGACCGCAGGGACTATGGCTACACCTTC.

The CDR3 sequence: CASSRGHNTEAFF. Here the CDR3 DNA reads TGTGCCAGCAGTCGGGGACACAACACTGAAGCTTTCTTT. The rearrangement uses TRBV28 and TRBJ1-1; tentative D call: TRBD1 (6 bases). The CDR3 runs 13 residues. Trimming removed 5 bases at V and 2 bases at J, with 9 bases between. Looked up from germline, CDR1 is MDHEN and CDR2 is SYDVKM.

J is TRBJ2-1 and V is TRBV4-2; D is perhaps TRBD1 (6 bases). Germline assignment: CDR1 LGHNA and CDR2 YNFKEQ. The CDR3 spans 16 residues. Trimming left V 0 bases short and J 8 bases short, with 17 bases between. This CDR3 is CASSQDWGRVMDEQFF. The CDR3 region has the DNA TGTGCCAGCAGCCAAGATTGGGGGCGGGTAATGGATGAGCAGTTCTTC.

The chain recombines TRBV21-1 with TRBJ1-5. TRBV21-1 constitutes a pseudogene. The CDR3 has 14 amino acids. CDR3 DNA: TGTGCCAGCAGCAAAGCGCGCGGATATCAGCCCCAGCATTTT. Translation: CASSKARGYQPQHF.

This chain joins TRBV6-6 and TRBJ2-5, with 9 bases that match TRBD1. There are 15 residues in the CDR3. Trimming cost V 2 bases and J 5 bases; bases outside gene matches: 6. CDR1 and CDR2 from the germline V gene are MNHNY and SVGAGI (reference sequence). This CDR3 is CASSYPGTGRETQYF. The CDR3 region has the DNA TGTGCCAGCAGTTACCCAGGGACAGGGAGGGAGACCCAGTACTTC.